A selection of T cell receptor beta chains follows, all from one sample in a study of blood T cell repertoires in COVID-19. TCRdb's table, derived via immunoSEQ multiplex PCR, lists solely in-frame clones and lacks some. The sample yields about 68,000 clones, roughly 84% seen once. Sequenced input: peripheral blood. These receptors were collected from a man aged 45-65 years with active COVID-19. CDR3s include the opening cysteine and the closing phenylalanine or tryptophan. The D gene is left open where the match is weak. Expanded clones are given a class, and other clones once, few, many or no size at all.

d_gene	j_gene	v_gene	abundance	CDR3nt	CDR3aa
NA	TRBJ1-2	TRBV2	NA	TGTGCCAGCAGCGGGGGGAACTATGGCTACACCTTC	CASSGGNYGYTF
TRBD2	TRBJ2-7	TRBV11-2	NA	TGTGCCAGCAGCTTATTTCCTAGCGGGGATGCCTACGAGCAGTACTTC	CASSLFPSGDAYEQYF
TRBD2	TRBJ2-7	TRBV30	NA	TGTGCCTGGAGTGCTTCGGGACTAGGAGAGCAGTACTTC	CAWSASGLGEQYF
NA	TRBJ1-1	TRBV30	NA	TGTGCCTGGAGTCCATACGCGACTGAAGCTTTCTTT	CAWSPYATEAFF
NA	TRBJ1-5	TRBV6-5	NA	TGTGCCAGTGGGGAGGAGGGGAATCAGCCCCAGCATTTT	CASGEEGNQPQHF
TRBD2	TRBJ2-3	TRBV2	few	TGTGCCAGCAGAGTATCGGGAGGGCCTTCAGATACGCAGTATTTT	CASRVSGGPSDTQYF
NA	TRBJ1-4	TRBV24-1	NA	TGTGCCACCAGTGATTTGCGGGGAAAGGATTGGGAAAAACTGTTTTTT	CATSDLRGKDWEKLFF
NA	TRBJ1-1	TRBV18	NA	TGTGCCAGCTCACCACGGGGCACATCCAACACTGAAGCTTTCTTT	CASSPRGTSNTEAFF
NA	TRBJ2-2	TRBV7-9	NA	TGTGCCAGCAGCCCCACAGGCGGGGAGCTGTTTTTT	CASSPTGGELFF
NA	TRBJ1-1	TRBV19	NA	TGTGCCAGTAGTATAGAAGGGGAAAGGGTGGACACTGAAGCTTTCTTT	CASSIEGERVDTEAFF
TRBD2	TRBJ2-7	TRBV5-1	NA	TGCGCCAGCAGCTCCGGGACTAGCGGCGCCTACGAGCAGTACTTC	CASSSGTSGAYEQYF
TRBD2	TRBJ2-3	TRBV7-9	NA	TGTGCCAGCAGCTCCCCTACCGGGACTAGCGGGCTTGCAGCGCAGTATTTT	CASSSPTGTSGLAAQYF
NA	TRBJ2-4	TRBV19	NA	TGTGCCAGTAGTCCTTACCTAAGCCTCGCCAAAAACATTCAGTACTTC	CASSPYLSLAKNIQYF
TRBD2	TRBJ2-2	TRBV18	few	TGTGCCAGCTCACAGAGCGGGACGGACGGGGAGCTGTTTTTT	CASSQSGTDGELFF
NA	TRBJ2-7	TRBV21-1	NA	TGTGCCAGCACCGCCTCAGTCTACGAGCAGTACTTC	CASTASVYEQYF
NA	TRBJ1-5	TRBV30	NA	TGTGCCTGGAGTACTGTAGGCGGACAGCCCCAGCATTTT	CAWSTVGGQPQHF
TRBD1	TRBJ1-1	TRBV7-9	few	TGTGCCAGCAACCCCTCGACAGGGCTAAACACTGAAGCTTTCTTT	CASNPSTGLNTEAFF
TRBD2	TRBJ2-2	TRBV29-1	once	TGCAGCGTTGGGGGGGCGGCGCTAGCGGGAGAAATTAGACAGACCGGGGAGCTGTTTTTT	CSVGGAALAGEIRQTGELFF
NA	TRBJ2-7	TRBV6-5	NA	TGTGCCAGCAGCTATCAGGGTCCCTACGAGCAGTACTTC	CASSYQGPYEQYF
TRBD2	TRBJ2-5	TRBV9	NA	TGTGCCAGCAGCGTAATGACGGGAGGGAATCAAGAGACCCAGTACTTC	CASSVMTGGNQETQYF
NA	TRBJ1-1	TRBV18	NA	TGTGCCAGCTCACCACCGGCCCTTCAGGGCACTGAAGCTTTCTTT	CASSPPALQGTEAFF